The 5 T cell receptor beta chains in this list originate from one sample, sequenced in a study of graft-versus-host responses after intestinal transplantation. Sequencing was performed with immunoSEQ multiplex PCR; in TCRdb, only in-frame clones are kept and a portion is missing. The profile shows some 110,000 clones, roughly nine tenths of them singletons. These receptors' antigens are unknown. Sequencing used unstimulated CD4+ T cells sorted from spleen or lymph node cells, obtained before transplant. The receptors derive from a human donor who was the organ donor for an intestinal transplant.

This chain connects TRBV9 to TRBJ1-3; D is unresolved. The CDR3 has 14 amino acids. Looked up from germline, CDR1 is SGDLS and CDR2 is YYNGEE. Trimming removed 1 base at V and 0 bases at J, with 5 bases between. The CDR3: CASSVQSSGNTIYF. The CDR3 DNA reads TGTGCCAGCAGCGTACAGAGCTCTGGAAACACCATATATTTT.

The chain has TRBV7-2 and TRBJ2-7; 11 positions agree with TRBD2. V shed 3 bases, J shed 4 bases, and the junction held 14 bases outside the gene matches. Germline CDR1 is SGHTA and CDR2 is FQGNSA. There are 18 residues in the CDR3. CDR3 nucleotides: TGTGCCAGCAGCTTCCGGACTAGCGGGCAAACTGACCAATACGAGCAGTACTTC. Encoded protein: CASSFRTSGQTDQYEQYF.

This clone was seen only a few times. The rearrangement joins TRBV7-9 to TRBJ2-7; 9 bases map to TRBD1. Germline values: CDR1 SEHNR, CDR2 FQNEAQ (reference sequence). The CDR3 is made up of 15 amino acids. Germline trimming cut 5 bases from V and 3 bases from J; bases unmatched to any gene: 8. This chain's CDR3 is CASSPGTGYNYEQYF. The CDR3 DNA reads TGTGCCAGCAGCCCAGGGACAGGGTACAACTACGAGCAGTACTTC.

With regard to this clone: This sample also contains other DNA sequences that code for the same CDR3. The rearrangement joins TRBV6-5 to TRBJ1-2; D gene unclear. Germline V CDR1 and CDR2: MNHEY, SVGAGI. Deletions cut 4 bases from V and 0 bases from J, with 6 bases between. The CDR3 is 13 amino acids. The CDR3 here is CASSSRANYGYTF. The CDR3 DNA sequence: TGTGCCAGCAGTTCCCGGGCTAACTATGGCTACACCTTC.

In its sample, this clone was seen once. The V call is TRBV7-2, the J call TRBJ2-1, with 8 bases aligning to TRBD1. The germline V gene encodes CDR1 SGHTA and CDR2 FQGNSA. There are 15 residues in the CDR3. Trimming at V came to 5 bases and at J to 2 bases, leaving 5 bases not matched to a gene. The CDR3 loop is CASSPSGGAYNEQFF. DNA of the CDR3: TGTGCCAGCAGCCCATCAGGGGGCGCCTACAATGAGCAGTTCTTC.